The present TCR beta chain was sequenced within a study of CD8 T cells in ankylosing spondylitis. Study observations and caveats: Disease-linked clones proved CD8+ and comparatively uncommon in peripheral blood. A number of the motif variants had already been described in reactive arthritis synovial fluid and blood. Reports say disease-linked clones showed up significantly more in matched ankylosing spondylitis synovial fluid.

With molecular barcodes, quantitative 5'-RACE was used to make the TCR beta libraries. TCRdb passed the 5' RACE reads through MiXCR, listing each CDR3 protein once. The table has 200,000 to 250,000 distinct CDR3 sequences, roughly 25% seen once. The CDR3 length is 12 residues. Trimming left V 1 base short and J 6 bases short, with 4 bases between. This clonotype has a count of ten or more. Its antigen is undetermined. This chain connects TRBV12-3 or TRBV12-4 to TRBJ2-1; no clear D gene. Specimen: blood, either unsorted or a sorted T cell fraction (not recorded which). This receptor was obtained from a male donor with ankylosing spondylitis or in good health (not recorded which). The chain's CDR3 is CASSLGGNEQFF. In DNA form, the CDR3 reads TGTGCCAGCAGTTTAGGAGGCAATGAGCAGTTCTTC.